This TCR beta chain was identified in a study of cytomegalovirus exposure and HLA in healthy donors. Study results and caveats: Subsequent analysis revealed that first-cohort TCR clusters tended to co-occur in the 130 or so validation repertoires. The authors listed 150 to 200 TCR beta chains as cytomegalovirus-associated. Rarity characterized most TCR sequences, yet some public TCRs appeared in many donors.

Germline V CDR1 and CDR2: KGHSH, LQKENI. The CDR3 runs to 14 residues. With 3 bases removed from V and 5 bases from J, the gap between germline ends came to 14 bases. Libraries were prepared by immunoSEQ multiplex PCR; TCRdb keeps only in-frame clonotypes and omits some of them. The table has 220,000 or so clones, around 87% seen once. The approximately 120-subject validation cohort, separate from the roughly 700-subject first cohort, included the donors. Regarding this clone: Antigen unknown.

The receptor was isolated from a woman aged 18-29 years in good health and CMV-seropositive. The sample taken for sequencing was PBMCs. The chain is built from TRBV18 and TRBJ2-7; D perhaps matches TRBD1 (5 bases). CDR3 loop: CASSPSTLGDEQYF. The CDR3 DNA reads TGTGCCAGCTCACCTAGTACCCTAGGGGACGAGCAGTACTTC.